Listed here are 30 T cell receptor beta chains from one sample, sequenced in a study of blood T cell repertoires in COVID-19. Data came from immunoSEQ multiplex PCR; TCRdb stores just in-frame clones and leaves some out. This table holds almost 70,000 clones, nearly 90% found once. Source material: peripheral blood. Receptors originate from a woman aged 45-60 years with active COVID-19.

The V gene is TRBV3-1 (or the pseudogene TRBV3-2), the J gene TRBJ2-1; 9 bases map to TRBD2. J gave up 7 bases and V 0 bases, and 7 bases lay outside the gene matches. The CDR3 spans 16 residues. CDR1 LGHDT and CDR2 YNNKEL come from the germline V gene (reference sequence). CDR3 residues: CASSQEALAGRNEQFF. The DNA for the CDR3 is TGTGCCAGCAGCCAAGAGGCACTAGCGGGCCGGAATGAGCAGTTCTTC.

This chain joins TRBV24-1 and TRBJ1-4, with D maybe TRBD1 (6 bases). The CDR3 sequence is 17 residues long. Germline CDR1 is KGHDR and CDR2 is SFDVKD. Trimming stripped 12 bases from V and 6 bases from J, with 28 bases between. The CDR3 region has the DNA TGTGCCGAGAAAGGCCCCCTTGGGGGCCCTCGGGATGAAAAACTGTTTTTT. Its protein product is CAEKGPLGGPRDEKLFF.

CDR3 nucleotides: TGTGCCAGCAGTTTATCTTCAGAAGGGGCCGTTTATAGCAATCAGCCCCAGCATTTT. Translation gives CASSLSSEGAVYSNQPQHF. The genes are TRBV27 and TRBJ1-5, with a weak D call TRBD1 (5 bases). Germline assignment: CDR1 MNHEY and CDR2 SMNVEV (reference sequence). V lost 0 bases to trimming and J lost 0 bases, with 18 bases between them. This CDR3 contains 19 residues.

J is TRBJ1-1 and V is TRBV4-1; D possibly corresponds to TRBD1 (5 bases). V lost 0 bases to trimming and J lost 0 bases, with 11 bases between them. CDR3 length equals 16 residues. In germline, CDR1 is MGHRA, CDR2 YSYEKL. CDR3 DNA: TGCGCCAGCAGCCAAGATAATAGCAGGGTGAACACTGAAGCTTTCTTT. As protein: CASSQDNSRVNTEAFF.

The CDR3: CSAEVVNEQFF. DNA of the CDR3: TGCAGTGCTGAGGTGGTAAATGAGCAGTTCTTC. The chain recombines TRBV20-1 with TRBJ2-1; D ambiguous. The CDR3 is 11 amino acids. V was cut by 5 bases and J by 7 bases, with 9 bases left in between. Per the germline V gene, CDR1 is DFQATT and CDR2 is SNEGSKA (reference sequence).

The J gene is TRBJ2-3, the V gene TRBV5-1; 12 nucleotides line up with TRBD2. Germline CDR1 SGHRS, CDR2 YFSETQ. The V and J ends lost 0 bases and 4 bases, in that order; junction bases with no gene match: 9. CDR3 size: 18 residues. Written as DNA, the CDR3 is TGCGCCAGCAGCTTGGCGTCGTTACTAGCGGGAGGCTCAGATACGCAGTATTTT. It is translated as CASSLASLLAGGSDTQYF. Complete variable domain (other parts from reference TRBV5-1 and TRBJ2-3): KAGVTQTPRYLIKTRGQQVTLSCSPISGHRSVSWYQQTPGQGLQFLFEYFSETQRNKGNFPGRFSGRQFSNSRSEMNVSTLELGDSALYLCASSLASLLAGGSDTQYFGPGTRLTVL.

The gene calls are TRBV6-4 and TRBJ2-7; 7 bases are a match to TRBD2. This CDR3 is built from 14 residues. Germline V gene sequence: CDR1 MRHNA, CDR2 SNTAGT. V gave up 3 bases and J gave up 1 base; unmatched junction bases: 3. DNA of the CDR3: TGTGCCAGCAGTGAGGAAGCGGGATCCTACGAGCAGTACTTC. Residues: CASSEEAGSYEQYF.

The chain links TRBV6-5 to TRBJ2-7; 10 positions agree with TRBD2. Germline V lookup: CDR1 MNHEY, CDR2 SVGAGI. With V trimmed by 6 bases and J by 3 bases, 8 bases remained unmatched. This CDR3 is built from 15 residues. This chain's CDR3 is CASRDQTSGDYEQYF. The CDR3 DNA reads TGTGCCAGCAGAGACCAAACTAGCGGGGACTACGAGCAGTACTTC.

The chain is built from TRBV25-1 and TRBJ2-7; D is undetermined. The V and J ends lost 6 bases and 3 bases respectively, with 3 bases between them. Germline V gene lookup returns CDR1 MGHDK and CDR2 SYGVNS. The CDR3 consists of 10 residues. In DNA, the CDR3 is TGTGCCAGCAGACACTACGAGCAGTACTTC. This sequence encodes CASRHYEQYF.

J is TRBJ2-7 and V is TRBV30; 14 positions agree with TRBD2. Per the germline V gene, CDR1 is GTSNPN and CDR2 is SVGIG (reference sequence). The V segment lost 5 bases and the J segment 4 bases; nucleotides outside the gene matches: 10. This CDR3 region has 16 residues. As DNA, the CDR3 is TGTGCCTGGGGAGTAGGGACTAGCGGGAGTAGGTACGAGCAGTACTTC. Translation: CAWGVGTSGSRYEQYF.

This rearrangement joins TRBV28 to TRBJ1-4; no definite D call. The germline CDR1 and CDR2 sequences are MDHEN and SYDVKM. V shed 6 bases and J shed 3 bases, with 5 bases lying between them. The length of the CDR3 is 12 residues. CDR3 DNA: TGTGCCAGCAGGGGCCCTAATGAAAAACTGTTTTTT. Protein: CASRGPNEKLFF.

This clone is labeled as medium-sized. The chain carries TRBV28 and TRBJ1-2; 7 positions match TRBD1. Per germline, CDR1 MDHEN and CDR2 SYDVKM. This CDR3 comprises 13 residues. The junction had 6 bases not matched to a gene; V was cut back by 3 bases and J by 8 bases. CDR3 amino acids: CASSLEGALGYTF. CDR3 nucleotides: TGTGCCAGCAGTTTGGAGGGGGCGCTAGGCTACACCTTC.

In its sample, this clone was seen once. The CDR3 region has the DNA TGTGCCAGCAGCTTAGGAAAGGGACAGCGACAAAACATTCAGTACTTC. Amino acid sequence: CASSLGKGQRQNIQYF. The gene calls are TRBV11-2 and TRBJ2-4, with 7 positions matching TRBD1. With 1 base clipped from V and 5 bases from J, the junction kept 8 bases outside the gene matches. The CDR3 is 16 amino acids. CDR1 is SGHAT and CDR2 is FQNNGV in the germline V gene.

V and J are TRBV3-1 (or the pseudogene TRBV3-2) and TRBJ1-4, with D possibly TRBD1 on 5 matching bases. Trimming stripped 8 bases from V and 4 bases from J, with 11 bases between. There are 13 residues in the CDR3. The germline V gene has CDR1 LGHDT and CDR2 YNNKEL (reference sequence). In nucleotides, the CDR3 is TGTGCCAGCGGCGGGGGAAATAATGAAAAACTGTTTTTT. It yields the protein CASGGGNNEKLFF.

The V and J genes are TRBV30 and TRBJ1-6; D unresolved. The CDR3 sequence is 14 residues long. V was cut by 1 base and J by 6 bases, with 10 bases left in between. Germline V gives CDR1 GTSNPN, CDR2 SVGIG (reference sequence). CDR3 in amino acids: CAWSDTAANSPLHF. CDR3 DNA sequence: TGTGCCTGGAGTGACACGGCGGCTAATTCACCCCTCCACTTT.

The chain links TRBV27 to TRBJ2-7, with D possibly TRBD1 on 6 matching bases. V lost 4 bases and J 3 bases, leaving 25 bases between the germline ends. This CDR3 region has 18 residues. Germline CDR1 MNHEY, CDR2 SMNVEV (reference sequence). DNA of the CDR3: TGTGCCAGCAGTTCCCTTTTCCCCACAGGGCTTATGGTCTACGAGCAGTACTTC. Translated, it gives CASSSLFPTGLMVYEQYF.

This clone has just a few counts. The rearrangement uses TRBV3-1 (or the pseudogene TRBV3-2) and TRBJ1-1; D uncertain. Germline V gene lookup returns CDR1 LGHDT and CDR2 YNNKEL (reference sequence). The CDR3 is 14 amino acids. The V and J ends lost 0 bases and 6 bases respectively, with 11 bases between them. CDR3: CASSQDHARPEAFF. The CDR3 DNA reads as TGTGCCAGCAGCCAAGATCACGCGAGGCCTGAAGCTTTCTTT.

This chain's CDR3 is CASRITGYYGYTF. The CDR3 DNA is TGTGCCAGCAGAATAACAGGGTACTATGGCTACACCTTC. The rearrangement joins TRBV3-1 (or the pseudogene TRBV3-2) to TRBJ1-2, with a weak D call TRBD1 (6 bases). Germline assignment: CDR1 LGHDT and CDR2 YNNKEL (reference sequence). V shed 6 bases and J shed 3 bases, with 11 bases lying between them. The CDR3 has 13 residues.

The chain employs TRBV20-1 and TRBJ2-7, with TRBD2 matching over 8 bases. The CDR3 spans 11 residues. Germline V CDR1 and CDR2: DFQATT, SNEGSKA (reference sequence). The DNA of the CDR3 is TGCAGAGCCTCGGGGGGGAGTGAGCAGTACTTC. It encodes CRASGGSEQYF.

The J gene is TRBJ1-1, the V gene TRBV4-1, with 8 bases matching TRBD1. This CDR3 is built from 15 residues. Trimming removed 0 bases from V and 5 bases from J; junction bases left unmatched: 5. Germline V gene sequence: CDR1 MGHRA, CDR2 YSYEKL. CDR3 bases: TGCGCCAGCAGCCAAGAGAGGACAGGGCGGACTGAAGCTTTCTTT. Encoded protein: CASSQERTGRTEAFF.

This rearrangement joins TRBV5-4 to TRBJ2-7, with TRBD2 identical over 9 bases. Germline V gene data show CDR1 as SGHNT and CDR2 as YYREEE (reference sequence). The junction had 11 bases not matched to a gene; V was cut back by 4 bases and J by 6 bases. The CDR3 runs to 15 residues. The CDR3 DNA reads TGTGCCAGCAGCGGTGGTTCTAGCGGGATTGGCGAGCAGTACTTC. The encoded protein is CASSGGSSGIGEQYF.

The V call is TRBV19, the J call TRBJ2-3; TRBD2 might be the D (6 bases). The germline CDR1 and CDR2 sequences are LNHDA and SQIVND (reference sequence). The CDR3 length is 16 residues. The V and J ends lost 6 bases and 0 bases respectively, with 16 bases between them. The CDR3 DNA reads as TGTGCCAGTAGGGACCTCTATAGCGGTAGCACAGATACGCAGTATTTT. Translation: CASRDLYSGSTDTQYF.

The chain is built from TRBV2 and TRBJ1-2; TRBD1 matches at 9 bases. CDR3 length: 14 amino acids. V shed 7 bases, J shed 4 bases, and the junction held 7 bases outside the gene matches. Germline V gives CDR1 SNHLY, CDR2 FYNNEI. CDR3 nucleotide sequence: TGTGCCAGCACCGCGACAGGGGGTTTCTATGGCTACACCTTC. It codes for CASTATGGFYGYTF.

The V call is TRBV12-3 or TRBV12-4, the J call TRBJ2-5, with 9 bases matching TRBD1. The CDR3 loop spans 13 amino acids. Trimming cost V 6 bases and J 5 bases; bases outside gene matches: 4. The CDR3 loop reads CASSRDRGETQYF. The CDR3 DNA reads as TGTGCCAGCAGCCGTGACAGGGGGGAGACCCAGTACTTC.

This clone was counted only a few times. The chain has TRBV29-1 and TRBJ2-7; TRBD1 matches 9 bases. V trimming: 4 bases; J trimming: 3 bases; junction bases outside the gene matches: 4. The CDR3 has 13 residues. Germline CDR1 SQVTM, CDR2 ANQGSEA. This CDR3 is CSVGGQGVYEQYF. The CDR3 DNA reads TGCAGCGTTGGGGGACAGGGCGTCTACGAGCAGTACTTC.

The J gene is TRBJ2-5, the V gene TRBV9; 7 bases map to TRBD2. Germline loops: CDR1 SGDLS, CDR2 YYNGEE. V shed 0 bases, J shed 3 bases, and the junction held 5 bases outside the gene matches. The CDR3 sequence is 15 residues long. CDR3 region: CASSVGGGEKETQYF. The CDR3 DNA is TGTGCCAGCAGCGTAGGCGGGGGAGAGAAAGAGACCCAGTACTTC.

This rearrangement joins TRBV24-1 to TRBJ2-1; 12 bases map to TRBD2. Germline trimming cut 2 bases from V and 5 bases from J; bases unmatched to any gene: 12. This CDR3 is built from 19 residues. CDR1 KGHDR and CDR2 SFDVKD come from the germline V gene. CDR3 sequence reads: CATSDSRTSGIFFDNEQFF. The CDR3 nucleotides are TGTGCCACCAGTGATTCCCGGACTAGCGGGATTTTTTTTGACAATGAGCAGTTCTTC.

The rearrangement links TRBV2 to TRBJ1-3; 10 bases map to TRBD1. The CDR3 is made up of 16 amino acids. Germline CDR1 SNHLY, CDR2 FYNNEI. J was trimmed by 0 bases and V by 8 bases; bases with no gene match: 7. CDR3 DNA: TGTGCCAGCGAAGACGGGACAGGGGACTCTGGAAACACCATATATTTT. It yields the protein CASEDGTGDSGNTIYF.

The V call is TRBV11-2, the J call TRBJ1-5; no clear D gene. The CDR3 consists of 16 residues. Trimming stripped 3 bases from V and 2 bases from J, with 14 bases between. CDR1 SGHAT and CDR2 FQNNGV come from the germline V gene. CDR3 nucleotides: TGTGCCAGCAGCTTGACCGCAGGATCCCGCAATCAGCCCCAGCATTTT. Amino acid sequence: CASSLTAGSRNQPQHF.

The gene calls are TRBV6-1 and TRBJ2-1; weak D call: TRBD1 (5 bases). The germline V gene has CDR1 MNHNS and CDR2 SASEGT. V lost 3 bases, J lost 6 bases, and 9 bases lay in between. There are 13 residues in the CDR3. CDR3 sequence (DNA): TGTGCCAGCAGTGACAGGGAATCCAATGAGCAGTTCTTC. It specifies CASSDRESNEQFF.